This T cell receptor beta chain comes out of a study of cytomegalovirus exposure and HLA in healthy donors. For the study at large: The same platform used for the approximately 670 first-cohort repertoires was also used for the 100 to 150 validation repertoires, as a later analysis reported. General study results and limits: Rarity marked most TCR sequences, yet some public TCRs occurred in many donors. The tendency of first-cohort TCR clusters to co-occur in the 100 to 150 validation repertoires emerged from a later analysis.

From the 120-subject validation cohort, which was separate from the approximately 700-subject first cohort, the donors were drawn. Only in-frame clones appear in the TCRdb table, and some are missing; sequencing was by immunoSEQ multiplex PCR. Of 89,000 or so clones in the sample, approximately 93% are singletons; the top ten hold around 1.1%. As regards this clone: Its antigen remains unidentified.

V shed 0 bases and J shed 5 bases, with 12 bases lying between them. Germline lookup yields CDR1 ENHRY and CDR2 SYGVKD. The CDR3 consists of 15 residues. This TCR came from a woman in her thirties in good health and CMV-seropositive. The V and J genes are TRBV10-3 and TRBJ2-3, with a possible D match to TRBD1 (5 bases). Sequenced sample: PBMCs. This CDR3 reads CAISESGRAGDTQYF. In nucleotides, the CDR3 is TGTGCCATCAGTGAGTCGGGCAGGGCTGGAGATACGCAGTATTTT.